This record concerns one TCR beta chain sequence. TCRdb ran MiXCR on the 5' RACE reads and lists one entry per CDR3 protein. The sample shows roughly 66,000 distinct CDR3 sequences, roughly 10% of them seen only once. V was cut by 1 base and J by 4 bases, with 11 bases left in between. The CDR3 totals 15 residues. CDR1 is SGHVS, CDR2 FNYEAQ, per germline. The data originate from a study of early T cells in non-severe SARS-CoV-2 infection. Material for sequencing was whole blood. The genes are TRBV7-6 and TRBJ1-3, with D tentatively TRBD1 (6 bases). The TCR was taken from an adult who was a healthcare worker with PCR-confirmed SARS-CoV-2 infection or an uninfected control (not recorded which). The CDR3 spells CASSLGGGTGNTIYF. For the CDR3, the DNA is TGTGCCAGCAGCTTAGGAGGGGGAACCGGAAACACCATATATTTT.